Shown below are 26 T cell receptor beta chains from a single sample sequenced in a study of Ad26.COV2.S vaccination and SARS-CoV-2 variants. The sample's treatment: roughly 19 received Ad26.COV2.S at low or high dose, single or two shots; about 5 received placebo; per-sample allocation not given. It was on day 63 after the first vaccine or placebo injection that samples were taken. Generated by immunoSEQ multiplex PCR, the TCRdb table keeps only in-frame clones and is missing some. The data show over 450,000 clones, 89% seen once. The source was peripheral blood, collected in a trial of Ad26.COV2.S vaccine versus placebo. Receptor source: a person aged 18-65 years who received the Ad26.COV2.S COVID-19 vaccine or a placebo.

The chain links TRBV28 to TRBJ1-3, with unresolved D. The length of the CDR3 is 13 residues. V dropped 10 bases and J dropped 12 bases, with 22 bases sitting between them. The germline CDR1 and CDR2 sequences are MDHEN and SYDVKM. The CDR3 is CATEDPPSSVIYF. CDR3 DNA sequence: TGTGCCACTGAAGACCCCCCCAGTAGTGTCATATATTTT.

The chain employs TRBV3-1 (or the pseudogene TRBV3-2) and TRBJ2-4, with TRBD2 matching over 13 bases. The germline V gene encodes CDR1 LGHDT and CDR2 YNNKEL (reference sequence). The V and J ends lost 1 base and 4 bases, in that order; junction bases with no gene match: 1. The CDR3 is 16 amino acids. CDR3 sequence: CASSQGLAGGKNIQYF. The CDR3 nucleotides are TGTGCCAGCAGCCAAGGACTAGCGGGAGGAAAAAACATTCAGTACTTC.

The chain carries TRBV29-1 and TRBJ2-3; D uncertain. Trimming took off 3 bases at V and 0 bases at J, with 10 bases between the two ends. CDR3 length: 14 residues. Germline CDR1 is SQVTM and CDR2 is ANQGSEA. In DNA form, the CDR3 reads TGCAGCGTTGATGCGGAATTTAGCACAGATACGCAGTATTTT. Residues: CSVDAEFSTDTQYF.

The chain links TRBV6-5 to TRBJ1-1; 8 bases map to TRBD1. Germline-derived CDR1 and CDR2 are MNHEY and SVGAGI. The CDR3 consists of 14 residues. V shed 5 bases and J 6 bases; nucleotides not matched to a gene: 8. CDR3 loop: CASSPLDRVAEAFF. The CDR3 nucleotides read TGTGCCAGCAGTCCCCTGGACAGGGTCGCTGAAGCTTTCTTT.

J is TRBJ2-7 and V is TRBV9; 13 bases are a match to TRBD2. The germline CDR1 and CDR2 sequences are SGDLS and YYNGEE. This CDR3 is 17 amino acids long. J was trimmed by 2 bases and V by 4 bases; bases with no gene match: 9. The CDR3 spells CASSTGTSGMGTYEQYF. The CDR3 DNA reads TGTGCCAGCAGCACCGGGACTAGCGGGATGGGGACCTACGAGCAGTACTTC.

J is TRBJ2-3 and V is TRBV19; TRBD1 might be the D (6 bases). The CDR3 is 13 amino acids. Trimming left V 8 bases short and J 0 bases short, with 9 bases between. The germline V gene encodes CDR1 LNHDA and CDR2 SQIVND (reference sequence). CDR3 DNA: TGTGCCAGTGGGACATCTAGCACAGATACGCAGTATTTT. Protein: CASGTSSTDTQYF.

The J gene is TRBJ1-1, the V gene TRBV28; no firm D call. The CDR3 length is 12 residues. Per germline, CDR1 MDHEN and CDR2 SYDVKM. V lost 2 bases and J 4 bases, leaving 5 bases between the germline ends. The CDR3 DNA is TGTGCCAGCAGTTTAGTCGGCACTGAAGCTTTCTTT. It yields the protein CASSLVGTEAFF. Based on the CDR3 plus reference TRBV28 and TRBJ1-1, the full variable domain is DVKVTQSSRYLVKRTGEKVFLECVQDMDHENMFWYRQDPGLGLRLIYFSYDVKMKEKGDIPEGYSVSREKKERFSLILESASTNQTSMYLCASSLVGTEAFFGQGTRLTVV.

This sequence joins TRBV4-3 and TRBJ1-5; TRBD1 agrees at 7 bases. With 3 bases clipped from V and 5 bases from J, the junction kept 10 bases outside the gene matches. The CDR3 is made up of 16 amino acids. CDR1 is LGHNA, CDR2 YSLEER, per germline. Written as DNA, the CDR3 is TGCGCCAGCAGCCAGAATCCCGGAGGGGGCGATCAGCCCCAGCATTTT. Its protein product is CASSQNPGGGDQPQHF.

The chain couples TRBV9 to TRBJ2-1; 9 bases are shared with TRBD2. This CDR3 comprises 14 residues. J was trimmed by 5 bases and V by 4 bases; bases with no gene match: 4. Germline CDR1 is SGDLS and CDR2 is YYNGEE. The CDR3 nucleotides read TGTGCCAGCAGCCCGAGCGGGGGGAACAATGAGCAGTTCTTC. Protein product: CASSPSGGNNEQFF. The full variable domain, completed using reference TRBV9 and TRBJ2-1, is DSGVTQTPKHLITATGQRVTLRCSPRSGDLSVYWYQQSLDQGLQFLIQYYNGEERAKGNILERFSAQQFPDLHSELNLSSLELGDSALYFCASSPSGGNNEQFFGPGTRLTVL.

The rearrangement links TRBV4-1 to TRBJ2-3; D possibly uses TRBD1 or TRBD2 (5 bases each). CDR1 and CDR2 (germline): MGHRA, YSYEKL. V lost 2 bases to trimming and J lost 5 bases, with 14 bases between them. This CDR3 is 15 amino acids long. CDR3: CASSQWQGGRDTQYF. Written as DNA, the CDR3 is TGCGCCAGCAGCCAATGGCAGGGTGGGAGAGATACGCAGTATTTT.

J is TRBJ1-3 and V is TRBV6-5, with D hard to call. CDR1 is MNHEY, CDR2 SVGAGI, per germline. This CDR3 contains 15 residues. V gave up 7 bases and J gave up 7 bases, with 20 bases separating them. The CDR3 here is CASNPQPISGNTIYF. CDR3 coding DNA: TGTGCCAGCAACCCACAACCGATTAGCGGGAACACCATATATTTT.

DNA of the CDR3: TGTGCCACCAGCAGAGGGACTAGCGGGCGCTACGAGCAGTACTTC. As protein: CATSRGTSGRYEQYF. The chain is built from TRBV15 and TRBJ2-7; TRBD2 matches 11 bases. Per germline, CDR1 LNHNV and CDR2 YYDKDF (reference sequence). The V gene end was trimmed by 1 base and the J gene end by 3 bases; junction bases not matched to a gene: 2. The length of the CDR3 is 15 residues.

This chain connects TRBV27 to TRBJ2-7; 7 bases are shared with TRBD2. Trimming at V came to 6 bases and at J to 6 bases, leaving 2 bases not matched to a gene. The CDR3 is made up of 11 amino acids. Germline values: CDR1 MNHEY, CDR2 SMNVEV (reference sequence). This CDR3 is CASSQRGEQYF. The CDR3 DNA reads TGTGCCAGCAGCCAGCGGGGCGAGCAGTACTTC.

This rearrangement joins TRBV3-1 (or the pseudogene TRBV3-2) to TRBJ2-5; D might be TRBD2 (7 bases). V was cut by 0 bases and J by 3 bases, with 23 bases left in between. The CDR3 has 19 residues. Germline-derived CDR1 and CDR2 are LGHDT and YNNKEL (reference sequence). CDR3 DNA sequence: TGTGCCAGCAGCCAAGATTGGTCTAGCGGTGGGGGGGGCAAAGAGACCCAGTACTTC. It yields the protein CASSQDWSSGGGGKETQYF.

The rearrangement uses TRBV7-9 and TRBJ2-7; D not resolved. Germline lookup yields CDR1 SEHNR and CDR2 FQNEAQ (reference sequence). The CDR3 extends over 15 amino acids. Trimming pared 6 bases from V and 3 bases from J, leaving 18 bases between. CDR3 amino acids: CASSVGLELIYEQYF. The CDR3 DNA reads as TGTGCCAGCAGTGTAGGATTGGAATTAATCTACGAGCAGTACTTC.

The V and J genes are TRBV19 and TRBJ1-1, with D hard to call. V lost 3 bases to trimming and J lost 3 bases, with 17 bases between them. This CDR3 spans 16 amino acids. Germline V lookup: CDR1 LNHDA, CDR2 SQIVND (reference sequence). The CDR3 here is CASSISKVGRHTEAFF. The CDR3 bases are TGTGCCAGTAGTATCTCTAAGGTCGGCAGGCACACTGAAGCTTTCTTT.

V is TRBV7-3 and J is TRBJ2-1; 7 nucleotides match TRBD1. CDR1 is SGHTA and CDR2 is FQGTGA in the germline V gene. Germline trimming cut 0 bases from V and 2 bases from J; bases unmatched to any gene: 4. The CDR3 spans 16 residues. CDR3 region: CASSLTLGGAYNEQFF. DNA for the CDR3: TGTGCCAGCAGCTTAACGTTAGGGGGCGCCTACAATGAGCAGTTCTTC.

V and J are TRBV19 and TRBJ1-2, with TRBD1 matching 7 bases. Germline V lookup: CDR1 LNHDA, CDR2 SQIVND (reference sequence). The V and J ends lost 7 bases and 8 bases, in that order; junction bases with no gene match: 7. The CDR3 has 12 residues. The DNA for the CDR3 is TGTGCCAGTACCAGACAGGGTAGGGGCTACACCTTC. Its protein product is CASTRQGRGYTF.

The chain uses TRBV6-6 and TRBJ1-1; TRBD1 aligns across 9 bases. J lost 1 base, V lost 3 bases, and 3 bases had no gene match. The germline gives CDR1 MNHNY, CDR2 SVGAGI (reference sequence). The CDR3 extends over 15 amino acids. For the CDR3, the DNA is TGTGCCAGCAGTTATGGGACAGGGAGGAACACTGAAGCTTTCTTT. Amino acids: CASSYGTGRNTEAFF.

CDR3 nucleotide sequence: TGTGCCAGCATTCAAGGGAGTTCCTACAATGAGCAGTTCTTC. Encoded protein: CASIQGSSYNEQFF. The chain couples TRBV6-6 to TRBJ2-1; D possibly corresponds to TRBD2 (5 bases). Per germline, CDR1 MNHNY and CDR2 SVGAGI (reference sequence). V gave up 7 bases and J gave up 1 base, with 11 bases separating them. The CDR3 is 14 residues long.

The chain has TRBV7-5 and TRBJ2-7. TRBV7-5 is listed as a pseudogene. The CDR3 is made up of 11 amino acids. CDR3 sequence reads: CARSSPFGYWV. CDR3 DNA: TGTGCCAGAAGCTCCCCCTTCGGATATTGGGTC.

V usage is TRBV5-1 and J usage is TRBJ1-1; 8 bases are shared with TRBD1. Trimming cost V 4 bases and J 0 bases; bases outside gene matches: 8. The CDR3 covers 16 residues. CDR1 is SGHRS, CDR2 YFSETQ, per germline. Here the CDR3 DNA reads TGCGCCAGCAGCCTCCGGGACAGGAGAGTGAACACTGAAGCTTTCTTT. Translation gives CASSLRDRRVNTEAFF.

In DNA form, the CDR3 reads TGTGCCAGCAGTGAAGTCAGGGGGAACTTCATAGCCGGCAAGAGCAATCAGCCCCAGCATTTT. Residues: CASSEVRGNFIAGKSNQPQHF. The rearrangement joins TRBV2 to TRBJ1-5, with 7 positions matching TRBD1. V trimming: 1 base; J trimming: 1 base; junction bases outside the gene matches: 19. The CDR3 totals 21 residues. The germline CDR1 and CDR2 sequences are SNHLY and FYNNEI.

CDR3 in DNA: TGTGCCATCAGTGAGCTATTTAGCGGGAGAAAAAATGAGCAGTTCTTC. It yields the protein CAISELFSGRKNEQFF. V and J are TRBV10-3 and TRBJ2-1, with TRBD2 matching 9 bases. The CDR3 runs to 16 residues. Germline lookup yields CDR1 ENHRY and CDR2 SYGVKD. The J segment lost 7 bases and the V segment lost 2 bases, leaving 9 bases of the junction unmatched.

J is TRBJ1-6 and V is TRBV2, with D perhaps matching TRBD1 (6 bases). The V end was cut by 4 bases, the J end by 9 bases, with 13 bases between. Per germline, CDR1 SNHLY and CDR2 FYNNEI. The CDR3 spans 14 residues. CDR3 loop: CASSAQGPSSPLHF. DNA of the CDR3: TGTGCCAGCAGTGCGCAGGGGCCTTCTTCACCCCTCCACTTT.

The rearrangement uses TRBV30 and TRBJ1-1; D is perhaps TRBD1 (5 bases). V was clipped by 0 bases and J by 12 bases, with 11 bases between them. Germline V gene sequence: CDR1 GTSNPN, CDR2 SVGIG (reference sequence). The CDR3 runs 11 residues. CDR3 coding DNA: TGTGCCTGGAGTGTAAGCAGGGTAACTTTCTTT. It is translated as CAWSVSRVTFF.